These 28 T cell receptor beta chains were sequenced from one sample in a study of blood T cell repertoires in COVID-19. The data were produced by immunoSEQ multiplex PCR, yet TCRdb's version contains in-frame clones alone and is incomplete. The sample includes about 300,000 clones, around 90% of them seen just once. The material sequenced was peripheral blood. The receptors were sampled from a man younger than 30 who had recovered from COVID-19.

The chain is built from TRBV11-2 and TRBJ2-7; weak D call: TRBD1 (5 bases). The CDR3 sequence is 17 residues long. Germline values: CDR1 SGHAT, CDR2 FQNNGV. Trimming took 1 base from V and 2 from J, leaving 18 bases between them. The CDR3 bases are TGTGCCAGCAGCTTAGTTCCCCCGCCTGGACAAGCCTACGAGCAGTACTTC. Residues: CASSLVPPPGQAYEQYF. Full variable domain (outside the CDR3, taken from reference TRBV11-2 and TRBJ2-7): EAGVAQSPRYKIIEKRQSVAFWCNPISGHATLYWYQQILGQGPKLLIQFQNNGVVDDSQLPKDRFSAERLKGVDSTLKIQPAKLEDSAVYLCASSLVPPPGQAYEQYFGPGTRLTVT.

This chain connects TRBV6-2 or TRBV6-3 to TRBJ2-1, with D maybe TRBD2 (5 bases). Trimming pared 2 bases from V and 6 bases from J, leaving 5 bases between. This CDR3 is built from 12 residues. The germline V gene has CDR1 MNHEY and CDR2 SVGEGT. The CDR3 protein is CASSYGSNEQFF. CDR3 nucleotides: TGTGCCAGCAGTTACGGGAGCAATGAGCAGTTCTTC.

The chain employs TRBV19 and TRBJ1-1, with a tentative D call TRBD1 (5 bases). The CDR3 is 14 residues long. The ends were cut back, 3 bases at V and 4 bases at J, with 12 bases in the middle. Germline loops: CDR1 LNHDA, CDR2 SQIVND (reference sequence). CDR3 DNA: TGTGCCAGTAGTATTCAAGGGGCCGGCACTGAAGCTTTCTTT. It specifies CASSIQGAGTEAFF.

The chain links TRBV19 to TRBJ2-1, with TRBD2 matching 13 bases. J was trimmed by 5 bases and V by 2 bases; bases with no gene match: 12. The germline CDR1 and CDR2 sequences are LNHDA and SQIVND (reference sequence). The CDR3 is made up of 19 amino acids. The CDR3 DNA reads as TGTGCCAGTAGTATAAAGTTGTGGGGACTAGCGGGGCCGGACAATGAGCAGTTCTTC. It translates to CASSIKLWGLAGPDNEQFF.

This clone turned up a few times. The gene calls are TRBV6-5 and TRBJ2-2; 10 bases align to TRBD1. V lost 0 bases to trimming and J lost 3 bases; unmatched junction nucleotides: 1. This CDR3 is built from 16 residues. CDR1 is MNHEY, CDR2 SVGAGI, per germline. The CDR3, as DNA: TGTGCCAGCAGTTACTCCGGGACAGGGGACACCGGGGAGCTGTTTTTT. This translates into CASSYSGTGDTGELFF.

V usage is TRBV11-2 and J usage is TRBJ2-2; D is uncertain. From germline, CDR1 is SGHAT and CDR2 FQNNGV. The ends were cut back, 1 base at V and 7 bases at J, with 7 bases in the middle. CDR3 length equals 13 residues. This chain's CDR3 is CASSLVTGGELFF. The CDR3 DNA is TGTGCCAGCAGCTTAGTCACGGGCGGGGAGCTGTTTTTT. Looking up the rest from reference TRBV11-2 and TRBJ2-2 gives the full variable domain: EAGVAQSPRYKIIEKRQSVAFWCNPISGHATLYWYQQILGQGPKLLIQFQNNGVVDDSQLPKDRFSAERLKGVDSTLKIQPAKLEDSAVYLCASSLVTGGELFFGEGSRLTVL.

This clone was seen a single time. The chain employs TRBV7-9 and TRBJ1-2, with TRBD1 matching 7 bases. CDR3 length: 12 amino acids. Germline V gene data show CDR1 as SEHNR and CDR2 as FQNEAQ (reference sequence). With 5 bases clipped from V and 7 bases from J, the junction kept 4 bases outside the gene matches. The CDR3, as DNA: TGTGCCAGCAGCCCAAGACAGGGTGGCTACACCTTC. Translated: CASSPRQGGYTF.

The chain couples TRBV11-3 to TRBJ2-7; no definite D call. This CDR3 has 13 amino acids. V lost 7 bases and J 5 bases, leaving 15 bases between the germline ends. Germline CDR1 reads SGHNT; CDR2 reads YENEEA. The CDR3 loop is CASTTPPRNEQYF. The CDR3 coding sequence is TGTGCCAGCACCACCCCCCCCAGGAACGAGCAGTACTTC.

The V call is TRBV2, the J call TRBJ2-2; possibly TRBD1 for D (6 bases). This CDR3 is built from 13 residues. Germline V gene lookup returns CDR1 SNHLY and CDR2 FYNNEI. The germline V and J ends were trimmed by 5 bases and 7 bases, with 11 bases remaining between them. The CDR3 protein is CASSTRGSGELFF. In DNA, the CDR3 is TGTGCCAGCAGTACCAGGGGAAGCGGGGAGCTGTTTTTT.

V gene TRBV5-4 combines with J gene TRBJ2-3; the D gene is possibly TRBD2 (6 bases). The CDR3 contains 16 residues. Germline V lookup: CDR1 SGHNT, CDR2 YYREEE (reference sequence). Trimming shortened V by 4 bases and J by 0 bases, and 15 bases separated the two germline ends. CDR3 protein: CASSTSIAGSTDTQYF. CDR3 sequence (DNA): TGTGCCAGCAGCACCTCAATTGCGGGGAGCACAGATACGCAGTATTTT. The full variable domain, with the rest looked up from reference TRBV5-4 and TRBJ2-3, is ETGVTQSPTHLIKTRGQQVTLRCSSQSGHNTVSWYQQALGQGPQFIFQYYREEENGRGNFPPRFSGLQFPNYSSELNVNALELDDSALYLCASSTSIAGSTDTQYFGPGTRLTVL.

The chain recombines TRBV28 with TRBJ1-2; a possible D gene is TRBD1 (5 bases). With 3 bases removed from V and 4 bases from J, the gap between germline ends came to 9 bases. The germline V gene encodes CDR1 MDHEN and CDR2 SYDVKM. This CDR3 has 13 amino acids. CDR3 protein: CASSFGRVYGYTF. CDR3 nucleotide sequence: TGTGCCAGCAGTTTCGGCAGGGTCTATGGCTACACCTTC.

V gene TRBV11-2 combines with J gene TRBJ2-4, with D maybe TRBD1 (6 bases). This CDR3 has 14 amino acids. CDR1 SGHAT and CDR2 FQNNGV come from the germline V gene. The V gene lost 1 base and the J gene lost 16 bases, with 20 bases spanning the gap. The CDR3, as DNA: TGTGCCAGCAGCTTAGGGAGCGACCCTCAGGGGTCATACTTC. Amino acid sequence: CASSLGSDPQGSYF.

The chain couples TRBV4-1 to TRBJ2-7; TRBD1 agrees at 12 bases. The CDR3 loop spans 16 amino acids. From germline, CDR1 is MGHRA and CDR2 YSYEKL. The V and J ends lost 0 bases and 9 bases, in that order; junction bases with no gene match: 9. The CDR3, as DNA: TGCGCCAGCAGCCAAGATCCCGGGACAGGGGGCGTAGGGCAGTACTTC. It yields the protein CASSQDPGTGGVGQYF.

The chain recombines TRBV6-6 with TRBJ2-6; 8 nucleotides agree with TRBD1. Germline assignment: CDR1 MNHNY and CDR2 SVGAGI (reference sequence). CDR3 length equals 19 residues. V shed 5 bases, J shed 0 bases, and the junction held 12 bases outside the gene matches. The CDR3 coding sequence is TGTGCCAGCAGTCGCCAGGCCGGGACAGGTCACTCTGGGGCCAACGTCCTGACTTTC. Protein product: CASSRQAGTGHSGANVLTF.

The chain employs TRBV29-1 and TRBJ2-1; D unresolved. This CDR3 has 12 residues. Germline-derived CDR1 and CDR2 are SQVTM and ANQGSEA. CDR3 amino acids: CTGGWSYNEQFF. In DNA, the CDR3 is TGCACGGGTGGGTGGTCCTACAATGAGCAGTTCTTC.

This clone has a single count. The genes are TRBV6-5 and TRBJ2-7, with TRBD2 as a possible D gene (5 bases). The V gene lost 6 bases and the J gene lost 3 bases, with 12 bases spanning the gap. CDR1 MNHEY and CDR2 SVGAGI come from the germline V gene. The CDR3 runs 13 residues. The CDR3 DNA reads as TGTGCCAGCAGACCCGGGGTTTTCTACGAGCAGTACTTC. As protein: CASRPGVFYEQYF.

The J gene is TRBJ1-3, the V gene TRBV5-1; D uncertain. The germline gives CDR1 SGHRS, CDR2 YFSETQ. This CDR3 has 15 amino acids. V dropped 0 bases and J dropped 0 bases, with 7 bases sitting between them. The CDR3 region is CASSLGGGSGNTIYF. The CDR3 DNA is TGCGCCAGCAGCTTGGGCGGCGGCTCTGGAAACACCATATATTTT.

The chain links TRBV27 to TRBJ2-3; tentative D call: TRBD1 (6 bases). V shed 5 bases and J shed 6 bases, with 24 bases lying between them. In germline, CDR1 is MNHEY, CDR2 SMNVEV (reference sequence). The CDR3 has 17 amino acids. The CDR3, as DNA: TGTGCCAGCAGTCAAAGGACAGAGAGGGGTTGGTGGGATACGCAGTATTTT. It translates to CASSQRTERGWWDTQYF.

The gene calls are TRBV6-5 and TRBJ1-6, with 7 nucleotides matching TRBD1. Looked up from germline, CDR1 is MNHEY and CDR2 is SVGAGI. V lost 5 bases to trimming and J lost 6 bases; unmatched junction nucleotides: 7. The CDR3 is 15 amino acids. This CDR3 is CASSLRGESNSPLHF. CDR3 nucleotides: TGTGCCAGCAGTCTCAGGGGGGAAAGTAATTCACCCCTCCACTTT.

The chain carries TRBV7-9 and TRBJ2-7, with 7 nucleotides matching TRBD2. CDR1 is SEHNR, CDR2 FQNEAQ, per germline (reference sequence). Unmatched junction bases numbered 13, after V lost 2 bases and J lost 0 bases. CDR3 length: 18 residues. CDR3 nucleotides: TGTGCCAGCAGCTTAACTCCGGGACTAACGTCGAGCTCCTACGAGCAGTACTTC. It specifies CASSLTPGLTSSSYEQYF.

The CDR3 reads CASNEGLDYYGYTF. Written as DNA, the CDR3 is TGTGCCAGTAATGAAGGCTTAGACTACTATGGCTACACCTTC. The chain is built from TRBV19 and TRBJ1-2; unclear D gene. Germline CDR1 and CDR2: LNHDA and SQIVND (reference sequence). The CDR3 extends over 14 amino acids. Trimming shortened V by 7 bases and J by 3 bases, and 15 bases separated the two germline ends.

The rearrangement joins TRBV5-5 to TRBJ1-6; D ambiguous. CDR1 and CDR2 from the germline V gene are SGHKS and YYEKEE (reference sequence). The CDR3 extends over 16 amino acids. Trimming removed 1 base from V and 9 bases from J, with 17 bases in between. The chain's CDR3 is CASSLSPQEALSPLHF. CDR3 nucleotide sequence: TGTGCCAGCAGCTTGAGCCCCCAGGAGGCCCTTTCACCCCTCCACTTT.

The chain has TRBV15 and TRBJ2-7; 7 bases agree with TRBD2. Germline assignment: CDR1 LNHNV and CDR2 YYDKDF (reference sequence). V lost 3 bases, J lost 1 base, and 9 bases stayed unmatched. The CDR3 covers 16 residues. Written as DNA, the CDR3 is TGTGCCACCAGCAGGGGAGTAGCGGGCGGTTCCTACGAGCAGTACTTC. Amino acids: CATSRGVAGGSYEQYF.

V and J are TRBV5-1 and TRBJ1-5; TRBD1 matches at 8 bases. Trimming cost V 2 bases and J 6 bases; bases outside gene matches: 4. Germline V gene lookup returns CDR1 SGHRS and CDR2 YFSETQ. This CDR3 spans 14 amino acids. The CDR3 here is CASSLDRGGQPQHF. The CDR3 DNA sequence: TGCGCCAGCAGCTTAGACAGGGGTGGTCAGCCCCAGCATTTT.

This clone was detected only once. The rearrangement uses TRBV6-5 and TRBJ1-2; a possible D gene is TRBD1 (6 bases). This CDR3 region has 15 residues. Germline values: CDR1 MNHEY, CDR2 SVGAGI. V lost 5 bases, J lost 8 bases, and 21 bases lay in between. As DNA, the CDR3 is TGTGCCAGCAGTCTTACTTACAGGGAAAACGCCGGCTACACCTTC. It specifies CASSLTYRENAGYTF.

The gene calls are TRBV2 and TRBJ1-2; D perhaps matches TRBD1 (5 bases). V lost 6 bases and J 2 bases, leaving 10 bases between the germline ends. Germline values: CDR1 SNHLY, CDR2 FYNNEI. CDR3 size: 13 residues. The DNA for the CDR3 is TGTGCCAGCAGCGGGGGATCGAACTATGGCTACACCTTC. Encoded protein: CASSGGSNYGYTF. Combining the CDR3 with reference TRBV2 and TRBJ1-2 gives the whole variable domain EPEVTQTPSHQVTQMGQEVILRCVPISNHLYFYWYRQILGQKVEFLVSFYNNEISEKSEIFDDQFSVERPDGSNFTLKIRSTKLEDSAMYFCASSGGSNYGYTFGSGTRLTVV.

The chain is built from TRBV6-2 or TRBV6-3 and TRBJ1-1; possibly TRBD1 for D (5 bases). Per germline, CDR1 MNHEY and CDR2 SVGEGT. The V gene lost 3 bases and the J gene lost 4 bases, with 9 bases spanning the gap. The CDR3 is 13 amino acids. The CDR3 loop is CASSYVQGTEAFF. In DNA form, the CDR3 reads TGTGCCAGCAGTTATGTCCAGGGCACTGAAGCTTTCTTT.

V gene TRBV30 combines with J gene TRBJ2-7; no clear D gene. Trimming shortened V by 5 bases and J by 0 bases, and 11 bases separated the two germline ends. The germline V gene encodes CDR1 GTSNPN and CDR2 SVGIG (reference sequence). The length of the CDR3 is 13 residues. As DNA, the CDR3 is TGTGCCTGGTCCCGCCCTAGCTCCTACGAGCAGTACTTC. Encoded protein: CAWSRPSSYEQYF. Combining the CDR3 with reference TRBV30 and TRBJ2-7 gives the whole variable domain SQTIHQWPATLVQPVGSPLSLECTVEGTSNPNLYWYRQAAGRGLQLLFYSVGIGQISSEVPQNLSASRPQDRQFILSSKKLLLSDSGFYLCAWSRPSSYEQYFGPGTRLTVT.